The T cell receptor (beta chain) described here comes from a study of PD-L1 blockade in urothelial cancer. Study details: About 85% of the roughly 30 patients were males with bladder-origin urothelial cancer. In terms of prior chemotherapy, patients had received 0 to 3 regimens. Once treatment had started, blood was analyzed at 3 weeks (second dose) and again at 6 weeks. Reported median T cell count for blood samples was around 150,000.

Using immunoSEQ multiplex PCR, the repertoire was profiled, and TCRdb retains in-frame clones only, with some absent. The profile shows about 45,000 clones, roughly 91% of them singletons. CDR1 is SGHTA, CDR2 FQGNSA, per germline. Trimming stripped 0 bases from V and 6 bases from J, with 12 bases between. This CDR3 is built from 15 residues. The TCR was taken from an older woman with urothelial cancer. Source: PBMCs, taken around atezolizumab (anti-PD-L1) treatment. This chain links TRBV7-2 with TRBJ1-5, with a weak D call TRBD1 (6 bases). Here the CDR3 DNA reads TGTGCCAGCAGCTTAGCGTGGGGGGGCGGTCAGCCCCAGCATTTT. It codes for CASSLAWGGGQPQHF.